Here is one TCR beta chain with its context. TCRdb's table, derived via immunoSEQ multiplex PCR, lists solely in-frame clones and lacks some. The repertoire holds more than 95,000 clones, with 88% as singletons. The data were obtained in a study of blood T cell repertoires in COVID-19. The overall study: Material from acute and convalescent COVID-19 was sourced from the United States, Italy and Spain.

Per germline, CDR1 MNHNS and CDR2 SASEGT. J lost 10 bases, V lost 2 bases, and 16 bases had no gene match. The CDR3 sequence is 17 residues long. This TCR was sampled from a human donor in a cohort sampled during active COVID-19. The specimen sequenced was peripheral blood. The chain is built from TRBV6-1 and TRBJ2-1; 8 bases align to TRBD1. CDR3 loop: CASSERVRQGTYREQFF. In DNA form, the CDR3 reads TGTGCCAGCAGTGAAAGAGTACGACAGGGGACGTACCGAGAGCAGTTCTTC.